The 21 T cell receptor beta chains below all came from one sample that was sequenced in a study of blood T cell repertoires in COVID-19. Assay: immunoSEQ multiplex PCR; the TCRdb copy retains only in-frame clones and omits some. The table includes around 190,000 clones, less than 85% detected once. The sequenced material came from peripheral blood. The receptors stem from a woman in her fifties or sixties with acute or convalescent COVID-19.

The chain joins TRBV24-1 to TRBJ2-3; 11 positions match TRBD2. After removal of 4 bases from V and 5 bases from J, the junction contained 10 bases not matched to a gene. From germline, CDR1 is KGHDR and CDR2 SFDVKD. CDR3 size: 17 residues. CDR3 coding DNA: TGTGCCACCAGTGACACACTAGCGGGGGCGTCCGGAGATACGCAGTATTTT. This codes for CATSDTLAGASGDTQYF.

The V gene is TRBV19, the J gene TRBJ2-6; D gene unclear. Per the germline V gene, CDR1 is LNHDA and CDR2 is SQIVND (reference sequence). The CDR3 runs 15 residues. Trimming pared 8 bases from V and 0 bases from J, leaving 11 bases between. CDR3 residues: CASQVAGSGANVLTF. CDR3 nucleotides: TGTGCCAGTCAAGTGGCAGGCTCTGGGGCCAACGTCCTGACTTTC. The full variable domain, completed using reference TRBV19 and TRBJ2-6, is DGGITQSPKYLFRKEGQNVTLSCEQNLNHDAMYWYRQDPGQGLRLIYYSQIVNDFQKGDIAEGYSVSREKKESFPLTVTSAQKNPTAFYLCASQVAGSGANVLTFGAGSRLTVL.

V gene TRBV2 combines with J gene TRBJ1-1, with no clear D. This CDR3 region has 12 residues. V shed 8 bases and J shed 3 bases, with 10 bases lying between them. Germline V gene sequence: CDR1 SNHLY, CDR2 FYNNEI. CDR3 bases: TGTGCCAGCGGCCGACAAGACACTGAAGCTTTCTTT. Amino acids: CASGRQDTEAFF.

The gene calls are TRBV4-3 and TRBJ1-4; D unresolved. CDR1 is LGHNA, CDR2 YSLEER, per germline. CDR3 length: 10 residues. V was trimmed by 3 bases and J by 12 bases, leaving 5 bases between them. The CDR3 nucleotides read TGCGCCAGCAGCCAGCAGGAACTGTTTTTT. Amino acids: CASSQQELFF.

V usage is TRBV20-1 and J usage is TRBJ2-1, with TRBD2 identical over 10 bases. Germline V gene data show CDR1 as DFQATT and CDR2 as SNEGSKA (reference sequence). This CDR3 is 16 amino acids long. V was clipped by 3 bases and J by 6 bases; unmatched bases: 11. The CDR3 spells CSASGRASGSGNEQFF. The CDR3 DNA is TGCAGTGCTAGTGGTCGGGCTAGCGGGAGCGGCAATGAGCAGTTCTTC.

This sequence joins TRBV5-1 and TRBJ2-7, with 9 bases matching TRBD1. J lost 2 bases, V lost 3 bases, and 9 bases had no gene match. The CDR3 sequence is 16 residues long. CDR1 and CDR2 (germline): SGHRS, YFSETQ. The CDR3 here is CASSSPRQGVAYEQYF. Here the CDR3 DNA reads TGCGCCAGCAGCTCGCCTAGACAGGGGGTCGCCTACGAGCAGTACTTC.

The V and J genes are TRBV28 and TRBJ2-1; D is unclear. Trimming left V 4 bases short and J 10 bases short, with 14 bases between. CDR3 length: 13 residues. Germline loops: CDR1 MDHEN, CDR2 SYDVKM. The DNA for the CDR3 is TGTGCCAGCAGTTGGCCCGTCCTCCAAGAGCAGTTCTTC. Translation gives CASSWPVLQEQFF.

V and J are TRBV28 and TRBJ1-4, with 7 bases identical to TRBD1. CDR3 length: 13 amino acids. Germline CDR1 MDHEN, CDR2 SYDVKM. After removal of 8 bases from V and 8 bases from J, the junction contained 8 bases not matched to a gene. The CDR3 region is CASLGGFREKLFF. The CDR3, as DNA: TGTGCCAGCCTAGGGGGCTTCAGGGAAAAACTGTTTTTT.

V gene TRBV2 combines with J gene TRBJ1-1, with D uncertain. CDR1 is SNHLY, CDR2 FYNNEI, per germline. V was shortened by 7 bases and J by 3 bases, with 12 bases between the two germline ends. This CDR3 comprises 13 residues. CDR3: CASTLLRDTEAFF. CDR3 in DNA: TGTGCCAGCACCTTACTACGAGACACTGAAGCTTTCTTT.

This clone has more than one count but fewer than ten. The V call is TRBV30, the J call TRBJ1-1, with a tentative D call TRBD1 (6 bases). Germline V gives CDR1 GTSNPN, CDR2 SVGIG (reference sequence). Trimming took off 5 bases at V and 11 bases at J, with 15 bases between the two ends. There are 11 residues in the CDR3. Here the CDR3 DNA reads TGTGCCTGGGAGGACAGCAATGGGGCTTTCTTT. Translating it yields CAWEDSNGAFF.

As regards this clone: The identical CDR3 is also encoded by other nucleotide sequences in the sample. CDR3: CASSPAGTGGEYEQYF. In DNA, the CDR3 is TGTGCCAGCAGTCCGGCGGGGACAGGGGGCGAGTACGAGCAGTACTTC. The gene calls are TRBV28 and TRBJ2-7; 12 positions agree with TRBD1. V lost 5 bases to trimming and J lost 4 bases; unmatched junction nucleotides: 9. The CDR3 extends over 16 amino acids. In germline, CDR1 is MDHEN, CDR2 SYDVKM.

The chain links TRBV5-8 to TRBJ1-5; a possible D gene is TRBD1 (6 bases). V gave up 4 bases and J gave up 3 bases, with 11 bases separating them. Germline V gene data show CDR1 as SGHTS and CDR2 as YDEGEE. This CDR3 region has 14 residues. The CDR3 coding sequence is TGTGCCAGCAGCAACGGACAGTTCAATCAGCCCCAGCATTTT. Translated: CASSNGQFNQPQHF.

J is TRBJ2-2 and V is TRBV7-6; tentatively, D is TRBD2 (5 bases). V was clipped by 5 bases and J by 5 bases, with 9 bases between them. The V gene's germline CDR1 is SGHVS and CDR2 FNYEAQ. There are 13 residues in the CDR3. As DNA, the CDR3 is TGTGCCAGCAGCGCCGGGATTACCGGGGAGCTGTTTTTT. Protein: CASSAGITGELFF.

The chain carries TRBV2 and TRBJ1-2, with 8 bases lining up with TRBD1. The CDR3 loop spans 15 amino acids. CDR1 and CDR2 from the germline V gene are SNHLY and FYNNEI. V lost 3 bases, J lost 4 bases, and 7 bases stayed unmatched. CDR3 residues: CASSEGQVGSYGYTF. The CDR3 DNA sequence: TGTGCCAGCAGTGAGGGACAGGTGGGAAGCTATGGCTACACCTTC.

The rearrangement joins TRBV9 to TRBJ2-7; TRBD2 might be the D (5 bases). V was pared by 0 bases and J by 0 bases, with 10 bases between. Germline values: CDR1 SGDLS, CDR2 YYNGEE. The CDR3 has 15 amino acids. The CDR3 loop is CASSVDPGSSYEQYF. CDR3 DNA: TGTGCCAGCAGCGTAGACCCGGGAAGCTCCTACGAGCAGTACTTC.

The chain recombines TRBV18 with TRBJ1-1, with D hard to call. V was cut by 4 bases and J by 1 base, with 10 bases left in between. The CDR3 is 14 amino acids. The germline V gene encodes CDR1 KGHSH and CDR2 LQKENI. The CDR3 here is CASSLSGPNTEAFF. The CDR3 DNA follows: TGTGCCAGCTCACTCTCAGGTCCGAACACTGAAGCTTTCTTT. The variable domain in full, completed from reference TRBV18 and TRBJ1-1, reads NAGVMQNPRHLVRRRGQEARLRCSPMKGHSHVYWYRQLPEEGLKFMVYLQKENIIDESGMPKERFSAEFPKEGPSILRIQQVVRGDSAAYFCASSLSGPNTEAFFGQGTRLTVV.

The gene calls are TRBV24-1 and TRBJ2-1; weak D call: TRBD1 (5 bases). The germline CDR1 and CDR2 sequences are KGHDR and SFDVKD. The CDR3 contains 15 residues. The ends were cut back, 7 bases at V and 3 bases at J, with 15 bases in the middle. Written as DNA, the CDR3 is TGTGCCACCAGCCGCCCAGGGTTTTTCTACAATGAGCAGTTCTTC. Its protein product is CATSRPGFFYNEQFF.

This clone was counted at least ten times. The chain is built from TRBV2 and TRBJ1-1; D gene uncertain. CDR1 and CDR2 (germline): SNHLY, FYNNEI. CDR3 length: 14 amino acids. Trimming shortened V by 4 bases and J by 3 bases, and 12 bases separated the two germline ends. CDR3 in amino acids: CASSGRETDTEAFF. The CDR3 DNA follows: TGTGCCAGCAGTGGGCGGGAAACGGACACTGAAGCTTTCTTT.

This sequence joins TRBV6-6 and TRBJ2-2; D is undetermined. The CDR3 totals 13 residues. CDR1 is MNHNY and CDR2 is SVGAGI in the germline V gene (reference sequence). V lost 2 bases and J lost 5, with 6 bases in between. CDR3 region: CASSYPETGELFF. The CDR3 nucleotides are TGTGCCAGCAGTTACCCTGAGACCGGGGAGCTGTTTTTT.

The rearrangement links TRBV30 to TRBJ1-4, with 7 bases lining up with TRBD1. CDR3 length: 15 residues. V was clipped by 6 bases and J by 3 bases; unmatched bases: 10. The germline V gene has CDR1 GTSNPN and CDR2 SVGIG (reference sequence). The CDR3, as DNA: TGTGCCTGCCAACCCACAGGGGCGGCTAATGAAAAACTGTTTTTT. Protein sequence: CACQPTGAANEKLFF.

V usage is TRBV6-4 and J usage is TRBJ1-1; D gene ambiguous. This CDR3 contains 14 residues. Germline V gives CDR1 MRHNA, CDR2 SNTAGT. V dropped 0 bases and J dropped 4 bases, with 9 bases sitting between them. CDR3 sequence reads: CASSDSSLGTEAFF. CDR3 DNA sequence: TGTGCCAGCAGTGACTCGAGCCTTGGCACTGAAGCTTTCTTT.